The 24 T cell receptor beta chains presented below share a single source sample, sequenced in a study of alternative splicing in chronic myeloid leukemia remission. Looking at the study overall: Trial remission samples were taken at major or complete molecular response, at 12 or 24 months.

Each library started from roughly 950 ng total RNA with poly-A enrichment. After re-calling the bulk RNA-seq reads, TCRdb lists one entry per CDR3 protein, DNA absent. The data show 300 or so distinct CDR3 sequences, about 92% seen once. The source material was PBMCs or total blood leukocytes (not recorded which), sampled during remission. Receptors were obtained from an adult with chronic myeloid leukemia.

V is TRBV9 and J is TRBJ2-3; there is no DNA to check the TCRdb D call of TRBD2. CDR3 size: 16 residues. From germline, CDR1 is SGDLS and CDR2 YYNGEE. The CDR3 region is CASSATSGEVTDTQYF.

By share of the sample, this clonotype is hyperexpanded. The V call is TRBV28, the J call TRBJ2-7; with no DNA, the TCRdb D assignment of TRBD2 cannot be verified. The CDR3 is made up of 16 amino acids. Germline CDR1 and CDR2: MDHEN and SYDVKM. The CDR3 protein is CASRPTGQGISYEQYF.

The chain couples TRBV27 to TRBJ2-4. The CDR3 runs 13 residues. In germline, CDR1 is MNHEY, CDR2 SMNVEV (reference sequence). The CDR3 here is CASSLDSKNIQYF.

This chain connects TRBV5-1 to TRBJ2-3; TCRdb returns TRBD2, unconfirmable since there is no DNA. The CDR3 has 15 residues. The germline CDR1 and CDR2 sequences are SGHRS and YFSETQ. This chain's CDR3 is CASSEFEGYTDTQYF.

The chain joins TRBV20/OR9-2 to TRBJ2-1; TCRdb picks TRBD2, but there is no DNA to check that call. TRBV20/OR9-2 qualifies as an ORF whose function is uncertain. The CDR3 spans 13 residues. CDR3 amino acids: CSARVGTYNEQFF.

The CDR3 spells CASSRDASYEQYF. The chain joins TRBV6-1 to TRBJ2-7. The CDR3 totals 13 residues. Looked up from germline, CDR1 is MNHNS and CDR2 is SASEGT.

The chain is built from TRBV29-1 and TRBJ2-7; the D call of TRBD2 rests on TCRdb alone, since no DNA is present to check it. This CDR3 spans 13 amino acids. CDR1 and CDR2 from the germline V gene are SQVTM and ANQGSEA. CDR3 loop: CSVGTPSSYEQYF.

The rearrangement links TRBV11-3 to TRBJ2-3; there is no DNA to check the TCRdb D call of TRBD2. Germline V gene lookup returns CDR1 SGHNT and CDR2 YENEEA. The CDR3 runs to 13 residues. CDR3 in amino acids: CASSLARDRVQYF.

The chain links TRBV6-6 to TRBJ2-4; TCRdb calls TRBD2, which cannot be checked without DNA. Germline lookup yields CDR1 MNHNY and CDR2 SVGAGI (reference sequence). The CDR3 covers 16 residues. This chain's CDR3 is CASSSQGAGAKNIQYF.

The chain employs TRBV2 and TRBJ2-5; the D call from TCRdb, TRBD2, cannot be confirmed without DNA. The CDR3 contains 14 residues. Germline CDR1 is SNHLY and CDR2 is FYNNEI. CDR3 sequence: CASSPAPEGETQYF.

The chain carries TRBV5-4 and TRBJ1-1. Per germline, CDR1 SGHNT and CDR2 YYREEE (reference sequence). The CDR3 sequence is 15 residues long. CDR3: CASSLDPGSNTEAFF.

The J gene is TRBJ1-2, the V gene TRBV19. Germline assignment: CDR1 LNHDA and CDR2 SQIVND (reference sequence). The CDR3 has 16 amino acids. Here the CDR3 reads CASRSGTGGKGYGYTF.

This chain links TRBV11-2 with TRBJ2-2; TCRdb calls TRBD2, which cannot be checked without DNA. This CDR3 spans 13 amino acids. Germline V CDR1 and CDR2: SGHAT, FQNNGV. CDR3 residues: CASSSRLSGELFF.

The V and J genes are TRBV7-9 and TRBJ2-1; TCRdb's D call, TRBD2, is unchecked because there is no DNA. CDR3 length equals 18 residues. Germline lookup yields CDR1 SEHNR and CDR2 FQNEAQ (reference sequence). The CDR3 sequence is CASSLAPLGGATYNEQFF.

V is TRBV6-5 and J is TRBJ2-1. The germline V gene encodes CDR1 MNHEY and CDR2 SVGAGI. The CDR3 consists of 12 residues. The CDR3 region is CASSQGYNEQFF.

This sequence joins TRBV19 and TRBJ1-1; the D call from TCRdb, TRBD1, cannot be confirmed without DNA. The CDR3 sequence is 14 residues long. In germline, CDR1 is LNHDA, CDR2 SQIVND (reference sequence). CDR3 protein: CASTTQGARSEAFF.

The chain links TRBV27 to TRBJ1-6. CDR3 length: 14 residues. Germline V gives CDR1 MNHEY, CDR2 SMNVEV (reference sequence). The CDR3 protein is CASSWRQGNSPLHF.

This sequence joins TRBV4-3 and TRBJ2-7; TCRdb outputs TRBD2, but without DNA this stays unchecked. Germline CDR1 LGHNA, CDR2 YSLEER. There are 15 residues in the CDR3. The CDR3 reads CASSHLLADQREQYF.

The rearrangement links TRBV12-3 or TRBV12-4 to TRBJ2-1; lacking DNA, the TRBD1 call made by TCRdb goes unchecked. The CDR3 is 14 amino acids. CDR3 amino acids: CASSAGTGYNEQFF.

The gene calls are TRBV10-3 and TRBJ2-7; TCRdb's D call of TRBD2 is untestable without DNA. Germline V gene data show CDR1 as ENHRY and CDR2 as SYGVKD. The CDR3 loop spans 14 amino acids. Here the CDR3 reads CAISSTSGAYEQYF.

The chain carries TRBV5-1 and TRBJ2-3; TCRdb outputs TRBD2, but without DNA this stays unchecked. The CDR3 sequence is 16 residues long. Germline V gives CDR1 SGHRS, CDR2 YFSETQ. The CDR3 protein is CASSLVISGISDTQYF.

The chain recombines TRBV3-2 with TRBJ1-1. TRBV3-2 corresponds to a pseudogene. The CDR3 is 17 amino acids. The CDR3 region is CASSQDLRTGRDTEAFF.

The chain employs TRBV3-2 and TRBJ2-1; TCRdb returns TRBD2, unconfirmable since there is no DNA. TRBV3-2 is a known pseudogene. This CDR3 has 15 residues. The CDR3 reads CASSQTSGAYNEQFF.

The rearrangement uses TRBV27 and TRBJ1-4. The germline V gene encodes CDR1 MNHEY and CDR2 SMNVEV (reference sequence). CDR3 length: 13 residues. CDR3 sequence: CASSSATNEKLFF.